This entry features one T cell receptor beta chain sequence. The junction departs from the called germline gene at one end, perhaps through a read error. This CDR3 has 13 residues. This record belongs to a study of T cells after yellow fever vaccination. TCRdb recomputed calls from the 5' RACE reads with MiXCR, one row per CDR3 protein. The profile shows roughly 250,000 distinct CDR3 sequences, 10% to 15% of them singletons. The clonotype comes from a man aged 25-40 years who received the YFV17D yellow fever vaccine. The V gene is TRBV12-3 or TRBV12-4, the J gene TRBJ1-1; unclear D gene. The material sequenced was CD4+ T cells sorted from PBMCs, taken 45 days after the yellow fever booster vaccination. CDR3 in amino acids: CASCLFGNTEAFF. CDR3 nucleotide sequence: TGTGCCAGCTGTTTATTCGGGAACACTGAAGCTTTCTTT.